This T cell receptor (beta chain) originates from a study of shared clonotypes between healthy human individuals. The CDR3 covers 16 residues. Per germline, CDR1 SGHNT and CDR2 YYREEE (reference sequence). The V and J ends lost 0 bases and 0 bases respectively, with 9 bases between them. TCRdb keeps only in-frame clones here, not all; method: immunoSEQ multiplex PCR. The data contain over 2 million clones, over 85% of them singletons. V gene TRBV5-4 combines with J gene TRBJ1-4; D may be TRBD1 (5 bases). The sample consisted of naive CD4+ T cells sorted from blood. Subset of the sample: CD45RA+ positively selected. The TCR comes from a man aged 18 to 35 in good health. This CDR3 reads CASSLGDRATNEKLFF. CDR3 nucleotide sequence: TGTGCCAGCAGCTTGGGAGACAGAGCAACTAATGAAAAACTGTTTTTT.